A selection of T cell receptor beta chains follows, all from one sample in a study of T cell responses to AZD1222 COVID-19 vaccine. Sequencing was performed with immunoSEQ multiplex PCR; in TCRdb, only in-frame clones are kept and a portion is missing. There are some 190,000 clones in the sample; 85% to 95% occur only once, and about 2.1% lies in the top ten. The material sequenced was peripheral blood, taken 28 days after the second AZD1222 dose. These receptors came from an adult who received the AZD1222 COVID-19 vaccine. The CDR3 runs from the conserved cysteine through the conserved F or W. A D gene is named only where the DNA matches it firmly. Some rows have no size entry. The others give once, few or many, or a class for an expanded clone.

CASSLSLSQPQHF,TGCGCCAGCAGCCTGAGCCTTAGTCAGCCCCAGCATTTT,TRBJ1-5,-,TRBV4-1,-
CASSYTSGSANEQFF,TGTGCCAGCAGTTACACTAGCGGAAGCGCAAATGAGCAGTTCTTC,TRBJ2-1,TRBD2,TRBV6-2/TRBV6-3,-
CASSQEGALGYTF,TGTGCCAGCAGCCAAGAAGGGGCCCTTGGCTACACCTTC,TRBJ1-2,-,TRBV3-1/TRBV3-2,-
CASRVASYGYTF,TGTGCCAGCAGAGTAGCGTCCTATGGCTACACCTTC,TRBJ1-2,-,TRBV6-5,-
CASSQRTGLINEKLFF,TGTGCCAGCAGCCAACGAACGGGACTGATTAATGAAAAACTGTTTTTT,TRBJ1-4,-,TRBV4-2,-
CASSIVGSQETQYF,TGTGCCAGTAGTATAGTTGGCAGCCAAGAGACCCAGTACTTC,TRBJ2-5,-,TRBV19,-
CAWSVIYRTNYGYTF,TGTGCCTGGAGTGTAATATACCGAACTAACTATGGCTACACCTTC,TRBJ1-2,-,TRBV30,-
CAWSVGASTDTQYF,TGTGCCTGGAGTGTAGGGGCAAGCACAGATACGCAGTATTTT,TRBJ2-3,-,TRBV30,-
CASSPPSLAETQYF,TGTGCCAGCTCACCACCGTCCCTAGCAGAGACCCAGTACTTC,TRBJ2-5,-,TRBV18,-
CASSPSRSGNTIYF,TGTGCCAGCAGCCCTTCGAGGTCAGGAAACACCATATATTTT,TRBJ1-3,-,TRBV6-6,-
CASSPSPEPGGQYF,TGTGCCAGCAGCCCCTCCCCGGAGCCGGGGGGGCAGTACTTC,TRBJ2-7,TRBD2,TRBV6-5,-
CASSFFQGINGYTF,TGTGCCAGCAGCTTTTTTCAAGGAATAAATGGCTACACCTTC,TRBJ1-2,-,TRBV5-6,few
CASRLNSGTEAFF,TGTGCCAGCAGACTTAATTCGGGCACTGAAGCTTTCTTT,TRBJ1-1,-,TRBV6-5,-
CASSGEWGTGFYVSPLHF,TGTGCCAGCAGCGGCGAATGGGGGACAGGGTTTTATGTTTCACCCCTCCACTTT,TRBJ1-6,TRBD1,TRBV9,few
CASRLAGQSTDTQYF,TGTGCCAGCAGGCTAGCGGGACAGAGCACAGATACGCAGTATTTT,TRBJ2-3,TRBD2,TRBV6-5,-
CSVGHGAGYNEQFF,TGCAGCGTTGGACATGGGGCGGGGTACAATGAGCAGTTCTTC,TRBJ2-1,-,TRBV29-1,-
CASSVRDGLLANYGYTF,TGTGCCAGCAGCGTACGGGACGGACTCTTAGCTAACTATGGCTACACCTTC,TRBJ1-2,-,TRBV9,-
CASRSPQDFYGYTF,TGTGCCAGCAGGAGCCCCCAGGATTTTTATGGCTACACCTTC,TRBJ1-2,-,TRBV6-5,-
CAISDLTGGKAEAFF,TGTGCCATCAGTGACCTGACAGGGGGAAAAGCTGAAGCTTTCTTT,TRBJ1-1,TRBD1,TRBV10-3,-
CASCPIGEQFF,TGTGCCAGCTGCCCAATTGGTGAGCAGTTCTTC,TRBJ2-1,-,TRBV2,few
CASSPHRGEYEQYF,TGTGCCAGCAGCCCCCACAGGGGGGAATACGAGCAGTACTTC,TRBJ2-7,TRBD1,TRBV4-2,-
CASSWSGGDTGELFF,TGTGCCAGCAGCTGGTCAGGGGGGGACACCGGGGAGCTGTTTTTT,TRBJ2-2,-,TRBV7-8,-
CASSLGDASGNTIYF,TGTGCCAGCTCACTTGGTGACGCGTCTGGAAACACCATATATTTT,TRBJ1-3,-,TRBV18,-
CATSDWSGNGYTF,TGTGCCACCAGTGACTGGTCAGGGAATGGCTACACCTTC,TRBJ1-2,-,TRBV24-1,-
CASGGTGGSTDTQYF,TGTGCTAGTGGGGGGACAGGGGGCTCCACAGATACGCAGTATTTT,TRBJ2-3,TRBD1,TRBV12-5,-
CASSFLGSPNEQYF,TGTGCCAGCAGCTTCCTCGGGTCTCCTAACGAGCAGTACTTC,TRBJ2-7,-,TRBV5-5,-
CASATGTTYEQYF,TGTGCCTCGGCTACCGGGACTACCTACGAGCAGTACTTC,TRBJ2-7,TRBD2,TRBV30,-
CASSPLGKNLNYGYTF,TGTGCCAGCAGTCCCCTTGGGAAGAACCTTAACTATGGCTACACCTTC,TRBJ1-2,-,TRBV28,-
CASSRQGSYQPQHF,TGTGCCAGCAGTCGACAGGGCTCTTATCAGCCCCAGCATTTT,TRBJ1-5,TRBD1,TRBV2,-
CASSPGLAFSNNEQFF,TGTGCCAGCAGCCCGGGACTAGCGTTTTCCAACAATGAGCAGTTCTTC,TRBJ2-1,TRBD2,TRBV11-2,-